This T cell receptor beta chain was sequenced during a study of T cell responses to AZD1222 COVID-19 vaccine. Regarding this clone: Its target is not known.

Whole-study findings and limits: The peak T cell response came first, and repertoires were sampled only after it.

Generated by immunoSEQ multiplex PCR, the TCRdb table keeps only in-frame clones and is missing some. The data show about 150,000 clones, about 89% seen once. The ends were cut back, 1 base at V and 2 bases at J, with 0 bases in the middle. The CDR3 sequence is 11 residues long. Per the germline V gene, CDR1 is LGHDT and CDR2 is YNNKEL (reference sequence). The chain combines TRBV3-1 (or the pseudogene TRBV3-2) with TRBJ2-7; D gene uncertain. Sequences were derived from peripheral blood, sampled 28 days after the second AZD1222 dose. This receptor was obtained from an adult who received the AZD1222 COVID-19 vaccine. In DNA form, the CDR3 reads TGTGCCAGCAGCCAAGCCTACGAGCAGTACTTC. Translation: CASSQAYEQYF.